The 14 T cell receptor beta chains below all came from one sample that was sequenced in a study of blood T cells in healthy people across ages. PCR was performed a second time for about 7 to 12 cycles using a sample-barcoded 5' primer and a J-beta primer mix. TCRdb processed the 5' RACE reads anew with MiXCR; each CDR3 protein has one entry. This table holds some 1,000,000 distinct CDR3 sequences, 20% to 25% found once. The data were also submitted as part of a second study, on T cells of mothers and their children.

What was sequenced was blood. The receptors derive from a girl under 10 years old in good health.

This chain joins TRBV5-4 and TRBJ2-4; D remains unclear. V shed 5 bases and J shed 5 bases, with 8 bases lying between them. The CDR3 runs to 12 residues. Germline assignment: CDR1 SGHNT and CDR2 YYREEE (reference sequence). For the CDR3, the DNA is TGTGCCAGCAGATTTGACGAAAACATTCAGTACTTC. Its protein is CASRFDENIQYF.

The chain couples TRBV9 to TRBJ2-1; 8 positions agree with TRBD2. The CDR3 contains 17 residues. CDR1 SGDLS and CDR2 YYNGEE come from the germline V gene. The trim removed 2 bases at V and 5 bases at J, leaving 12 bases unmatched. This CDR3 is CASSVGPGTSSDNEQFF. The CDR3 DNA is TGTGCCAGCAGCGTTGGCCCTGGGACTAGTTCCGACAATGAGCAGTTCTTC. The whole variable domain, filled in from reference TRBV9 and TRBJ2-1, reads DSGVTQTPKHLITATGQRVTLRCSPRSGDLSVYWYQQSLDQGLQFLIQYYNGEERAKGNILERFSAQQFPDLHSELNLSSLELGDSALYFCASSVGPGTSSDNEQFFGPGTRLTVL.

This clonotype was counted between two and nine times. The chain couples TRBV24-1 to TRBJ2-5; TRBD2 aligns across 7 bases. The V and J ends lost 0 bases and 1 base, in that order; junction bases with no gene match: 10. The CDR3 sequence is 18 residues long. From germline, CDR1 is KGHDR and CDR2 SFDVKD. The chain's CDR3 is CATSDLPRLGGGQETQYF. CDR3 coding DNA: TGTGCCACCAGTGATTTGCCGAGATTGGGGGGGGGCCAAGAGACCCAGTACTTC.

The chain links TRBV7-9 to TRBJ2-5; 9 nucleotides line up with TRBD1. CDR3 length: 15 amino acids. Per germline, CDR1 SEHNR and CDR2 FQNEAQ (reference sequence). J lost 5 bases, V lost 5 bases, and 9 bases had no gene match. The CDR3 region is CASSGTGGSEETQYF. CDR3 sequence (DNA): TGTGCCAGCAGCGGCACAGGGGGCAGTGAGGAGACCCAGTACTTC.

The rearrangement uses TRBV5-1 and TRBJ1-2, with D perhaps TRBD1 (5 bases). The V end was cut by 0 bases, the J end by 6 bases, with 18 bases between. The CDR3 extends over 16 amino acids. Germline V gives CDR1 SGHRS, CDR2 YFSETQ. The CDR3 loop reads CASSLVGGGLSNGYTF. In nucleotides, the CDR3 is TGCGCCAGCAGCTTGGTTGGGGGAGGGCTAAGCAATGGCTACACCTTC.

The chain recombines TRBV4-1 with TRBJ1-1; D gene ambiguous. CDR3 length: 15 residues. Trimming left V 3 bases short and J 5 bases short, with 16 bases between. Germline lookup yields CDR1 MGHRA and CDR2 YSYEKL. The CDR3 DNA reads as TGCGCCAGCAGCCATCCCCTTTTGGAGGTGACTGAAGCTTTCTTT. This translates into CASSHPLLEVTEAFF.

In nucleotides, the CDR3 is TGCGCCAGCAGCCAGGTCGGGAGGGCGGCCAAAAACATTCAGTACTTC. Its translation is CASSQVGRAAKNIQYF. V is TRBV4-1 and J is TRBJ2-4, with 8 bases aligning to TRBD2. V gave up 3 bases and J gave up 1 base; unmatched junction bases: 5. The CDR3 is 16 amino acids. The germline V gene has CDR1 MGHRA and CDR2 YSYEKL.

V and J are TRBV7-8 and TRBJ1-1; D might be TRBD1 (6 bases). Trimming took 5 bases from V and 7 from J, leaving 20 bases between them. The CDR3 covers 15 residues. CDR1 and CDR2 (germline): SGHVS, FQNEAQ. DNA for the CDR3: TGTGCCAGCAGCACCGGTCGGACAGTTTCTGGTGAAGCTTTCTTT. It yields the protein CASSTGRTVSGEAFF. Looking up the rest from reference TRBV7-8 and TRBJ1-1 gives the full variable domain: GAGVSQSPRYKVAKRGQDVALRCDPISGHVSLFWYQQALGQGPEFLTYFQNEAQLDKSGLPSDRFFAERPEGSVSTLKIQRTQQEDSAVYLCASSTGRTVSGEAFFGQGTRLTVV.

CDR3 sequence: CSVESGEDVTQYF. The CDR3 region has the DNA TGCAGCGTTGAATCGGGGGAGGATGTGACCCAGTACTTC. The chain combines TRBV29-1 with TRBJ2-5; a possible D gene is TRBD2 (6 bases). This CDR3 spans 13 amino acids. Trimming removed 2 bases at V and 7 bases at J, with 14 bases between. Germline lookup yields CDR1 SQVTM and CDR2 ANQGSEA.

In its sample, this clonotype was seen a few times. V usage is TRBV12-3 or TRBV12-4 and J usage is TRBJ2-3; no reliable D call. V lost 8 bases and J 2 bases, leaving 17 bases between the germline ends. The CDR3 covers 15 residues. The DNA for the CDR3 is TGTGCCAGCGCACTCTTAGGAGACCCCACAGATACGCAGTATTTT. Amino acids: CASALLGDPTDTQYF.

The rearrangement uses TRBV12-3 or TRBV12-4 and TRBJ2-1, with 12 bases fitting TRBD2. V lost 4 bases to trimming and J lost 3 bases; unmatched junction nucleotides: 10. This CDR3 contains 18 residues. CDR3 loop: CASSSTPRTSGIYNEQFF. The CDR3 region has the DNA TGTGCCAGCAGTTCTACCCCAAGGACTAGCGGGATCTACAATGAGCAGTTCTTC.

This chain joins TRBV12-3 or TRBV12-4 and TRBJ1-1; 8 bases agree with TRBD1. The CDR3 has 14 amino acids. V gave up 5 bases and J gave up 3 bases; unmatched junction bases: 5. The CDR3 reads CASSVDREDTEAFF. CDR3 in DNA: TGTGCCAGCAGTGTGGACAGGGAGGACACTGAAGCTTTCTTT.

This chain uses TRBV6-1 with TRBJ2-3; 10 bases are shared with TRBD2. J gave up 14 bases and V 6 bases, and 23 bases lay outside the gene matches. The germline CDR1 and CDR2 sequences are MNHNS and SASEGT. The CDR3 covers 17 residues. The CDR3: CASSSVWTSGSTDPRYF. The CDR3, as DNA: TGTGCCAGCAGCTCCGTTTGGACTAGCGGAAGCACAGATCCGCGGTATTTT.

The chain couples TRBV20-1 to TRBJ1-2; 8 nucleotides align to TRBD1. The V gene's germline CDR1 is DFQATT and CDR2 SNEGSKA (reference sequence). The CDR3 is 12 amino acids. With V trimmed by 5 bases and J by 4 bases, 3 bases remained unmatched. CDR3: CSAVGQGYGYTF. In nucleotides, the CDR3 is TGCAGTGCTGTAGGACAGGGCTATGGCTACACCTTC.